This TCR beta chain was profiled in a study of T cells after yellow fever vaccination (dated by TCRdb to about 2019). As for the study more broadly: The SMART-Seq v4 Ultra Low Input RNA kit was used to prepare libraries from fractions with low cell numbers. The cohort comprised two healthy male donors, one aged 18 to 29 and one aged 30 to 40 years. Blood was drawn at multiple timepoints before and after primary and secondary immunization, with bulk PBMC replicates and cell subsets isolated. Bulk TCR alpha and beta repertoires were sequenced longitudinally to track T-cell clones before and after primary and booster YFV17D yellow fever vaccination.

Points the paper makes about the study in general: A small share of clonotypes was detected in both CD4 and CD8 compartments, with the overlap likely arising from convergent recombination. Because abundant contaminating clonotypes from the bulk population could be contained in FACS-sorted repertoires, computational filtering was required. The study included only a couple of donors, which limits how far the findings can be generalized. Most clones expanded after primary vaccination (approximately 96% of CD4 and approximately 86% of CD8) were re-detected after the booster, suggesting that broad memory maintenance occurred. Compared with the primary T-cell response, the secondary T-cell response was weaker but faster, peaking on day 5 rather than day 15.

Sequencing instrument: Illumina NovaSeq 6000. TCR cDNA was made using 5'RACE template switching, a step that added a universal primer site and unique molecular identifiers. Priming for cDNA synthesis came from both the TCR alpha and TCR beta constant segments. Library amplification involved two PCR steps, and the second step added sample barcodes and sequencing adapters. Sequencing of libraries was performed on Illumina HiSeq 2500 (2x100 bp) or NovaSeq (2x150 bp). Turning to the authors' computational methods: Demultiplexing of reads and collapsing into UMI consensus sequences were performed with MIGEC, and V(D)J alignment was carried out with MiXCR. Using edgeR on replicate PBMC samples, clonotypes were called vaccine-responding if FDR was below 0.01 and the log2 fold change was above 5 up to day 15. Bulk clonotypes were assigned CD4 or CD8 identity according to which sequenced CD4 or CD8 repertoire held them at higher abundance. Using fastp trimming at Q25 and MiXCR clonotype assembly, TCRdb reanalyzed the public sequencing data and kept in-frame beta chains. Each record represents a unique CDR3 protein, reported with the most common genes and DNA among its rows. TCRdb's processing, not the authors', yielded these V and J calls. The sample data list about 240,000 distinct CDR3 sequences, and about 3.9% of these were observed just once. The ten top clones hold over 15% of the sample.

The germline V gene encodes CDR1 MNHEY and CDR2 SVGAGI. V and J are truncated by 2 bases and 7 bases respectively, leaving an intervening sequence of 9 bases. The CDR3 sequence holds 14 residues, the cysteine and phenylalanine included. Left in the record is the CDR3 DNA by itself, 42 bases read in frame from the first base. Explained via the paper, the treatment or condition label denotes: live attenuated yellow fever vaccine strain. Two biological replicates of bulk PBMCs were collected at each blood-draw timepoint. PBMCs were isolated from peripheral blood using a standard Ficoll-Paque protocol. TriZol was used to extract RNA from bulk PBMCs, from CD4 and CD8 fractions, and from dextramer-positive and dextramer-negative fractions. This clonotype was seen only a few times. It lacks a known antigen. No per-base quality is available; no much larger clone lies one base away.

The TCR sequence derives from a man aged 18 to 35 who received the YFV17D yellow fever vaccine. The chain is assembled from TRBV6-5 and TRBJ1-6; the D region possibly corresponds to TRBD1 (5 bases align). Sequencing used PBMCs, obtained 15 days after the yellow fever booster vaccination. CDR3 reads: CASSYRGANSPLHF. Here is the DNA: TGTGCCAGCAGTTACAGGGGTGCCAATTCACCCCTCCACTTT.